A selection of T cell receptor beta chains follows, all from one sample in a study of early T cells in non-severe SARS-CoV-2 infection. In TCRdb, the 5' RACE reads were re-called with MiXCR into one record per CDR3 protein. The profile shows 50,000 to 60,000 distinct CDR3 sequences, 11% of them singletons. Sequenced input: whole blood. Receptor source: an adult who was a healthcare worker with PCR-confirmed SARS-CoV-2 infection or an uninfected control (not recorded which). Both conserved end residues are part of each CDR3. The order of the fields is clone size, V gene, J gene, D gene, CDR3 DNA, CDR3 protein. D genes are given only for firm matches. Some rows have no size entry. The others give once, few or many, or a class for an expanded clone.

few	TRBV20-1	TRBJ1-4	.	TGCAGTGCTAGGATTGGCAGTTCTAATGAAAAACTGTTTTTT	CSARIGSSNEKLFF
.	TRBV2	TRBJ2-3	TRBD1	TGTGCCAGCAGCCCCGGGACAGGGGTTACAGATACGCAGTATTTT	CASSPGTGVTDTQYF
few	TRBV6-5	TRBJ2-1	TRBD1	TGTGCCAGCAGTGGGGCGACAGGGACGTACAATGAGCAGTTCTTC	CASSGATGTYNEQFF
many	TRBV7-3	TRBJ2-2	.	TGTGCCAGCAGCTTACAAGGTCCTCGCCGCGGTGCGATCGTCGGCGGGGAGCTGTTTTTT	CASSLQGPRRGAIVGGELFF
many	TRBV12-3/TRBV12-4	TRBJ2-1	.	TGTGCCAGCAGTGATTGGGGGAGCTCCTACAATGAGCAGTTCTTC	CASSDWGSSYNEQFF
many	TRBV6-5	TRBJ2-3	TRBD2	TGTGCCAGCAGTTACTCAGCGGGGGGTCTGGAAGATACGCAGTATTTT	CASSYSAGGLEDTQYF
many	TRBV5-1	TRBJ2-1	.	TGCGCCAGCAGTCTAGCTTCAGATGAGCAGTTCTTC	CASSLASDEQFF
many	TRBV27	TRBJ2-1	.	TGTGCCAGCAGTACCGCTTATGGCAGGGGCAATGAGCAGTTCTTC	CASSTAYGRGNEQFF
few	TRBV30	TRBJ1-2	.	TGTGCCTCTTCGCTTCGGACCTATGGCTACACCTTC	CASSLRTYGYTF
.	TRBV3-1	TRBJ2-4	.	TGTGCCAGCAGCCAAGAGGGGACCAAAAACATTCAGTACTTC	CASSQEGTKNIQYF
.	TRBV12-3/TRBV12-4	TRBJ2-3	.	TGTGCCAGCAGTTTCGGACGCCGAGAAGATACGCAGTATTTT	CASSFGRREDTQYF
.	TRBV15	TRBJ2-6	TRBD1	TGTGCCACCCGGGACAGCCTCTCTGGGGCCAACGTCCTGACTTTC	CATRDSLSGANVLTF
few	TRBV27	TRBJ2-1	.	TGTGCCAGCAGTCCGGACTCCGATCATGAGCAGTTCTTC	CASSPDSDHEQFF
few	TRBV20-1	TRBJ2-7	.	TGCAGTGCTAGCCGGACGGATAGATACGAGCAGTACTTC	CSASRTDRYEQYF
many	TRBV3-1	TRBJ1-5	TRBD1	TGTGCCAGCAGCCAAGGAGGGGGCGCGATAAGCAATCAGCCCCAGCATTTT	CASSQGGGAISNQPQHF
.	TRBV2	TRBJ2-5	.	TGTGCCAGCAGTGGGACGGATAGAGGAGAGACCCAGTACTTC	CASSGTDRGETQYF
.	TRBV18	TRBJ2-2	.	TGTGCCACCGCGTGGGATACGAACACCGGGGAGCTGTTTTTT	CATAWDTNTGELFF
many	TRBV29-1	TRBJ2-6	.	TGCAGCGTAGAGAAGGGTTCTGGGGCCAACGTCCTGACTTTC	CSVEKGSGANVLTF
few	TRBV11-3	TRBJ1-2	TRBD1	TGTGCCAGCAGCTTAGGGGACAGGGATTACACCTTC	CASSLGDRDYTF
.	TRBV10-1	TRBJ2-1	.	TGCGCCAGCTCCCTTTCGGCGGGCCTGGCCTACAATGAGCAGTTCTTC	CASSLSAGLAYNEQFF
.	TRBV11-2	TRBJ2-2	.	TGTGCCAGCAGTCGGAGCGGGGAGCTGTTTTTT	CASSRSGELFF
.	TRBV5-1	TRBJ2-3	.	TGCGCCAGCAGCTTATCGACAGTCACAGATACGCAGTATTTT	CASSLSTVTDTQYF
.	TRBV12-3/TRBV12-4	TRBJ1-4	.	TGTGCCACTGCGGGGGGCGAAAAACTGTTTTTT	CATAGGEKLFF
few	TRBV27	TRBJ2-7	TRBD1	TGTGCCAGCAGGACAGGACAGGGAAGCCACGAGCAGTACTTC	CASRTGQGSHEQYF
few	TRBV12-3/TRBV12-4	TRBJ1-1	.	TGTGCCAGCAGCGGACGCGCTGAAGCTTTCTTT	CASSGRAEAFF
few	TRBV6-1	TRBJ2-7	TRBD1	TGTGCCAGCAGGCCGGGACAGGGACGCGAGCAGTACTTC	CASRPGQGREQYF
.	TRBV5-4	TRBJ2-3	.	TGTGCCAGCAGCACGGGACCGCTCTCCACAGATACGCAGTATTTT	CASSTGPLSTDTQYF
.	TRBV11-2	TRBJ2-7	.	TGTGCCAGCAGCTTAGACCCCGGGAGCGACGAGCAGTACTTC	CASSLDPGSDEQYF
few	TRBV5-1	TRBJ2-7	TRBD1	TGCGCCAGCAGCTTCTCCCCCCCGGGACAGGGATCCTACGAGCAGTACTTC	CASSFSPPGQGSYEQYF
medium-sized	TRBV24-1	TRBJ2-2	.	TGTGCCACCAGTGACCCGAATCGCTGGACGGTCAATACGAACACCGGGGAGCTGTTTTTT	CATSDPNRWTVNTNTGELFF
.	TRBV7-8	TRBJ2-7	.	TGTGCCAGCAGCTCCCAGGGTCATACGGCCCCCTACGAGCAGTACTTC	CASSSQGHTAPYEQYF
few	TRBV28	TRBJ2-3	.	TGTGCCAGCAGTTTACCCCCCGGGCGCACAGATACGCAGTATTTT	CASSLPPGRTDTQYF
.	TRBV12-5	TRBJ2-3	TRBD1	TGTGCTAGTGGTTTGGTACTCGGACAGGGCTTTAGCACAGATACGCAGTATTTT	CASGLVLGQGFSTDTQYF
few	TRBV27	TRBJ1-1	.	TGTGCCAGCAGTTTTTGGCAGCCCTCAAATGTCACTGAAGCTTTCTTT	CASSFWQPSNVTEAFF
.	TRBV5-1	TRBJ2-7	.	TGCGCCAGCAGCTTGGCTTTCGGGACGAACTACGAGCAGTACTTC	CASSLAFGTNYEQYF
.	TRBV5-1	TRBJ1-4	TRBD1	TGCGCCAGCAGCCCCGGACAGGGGGCTAGTGAAAAACTGTTTTTT	CASSPGQGASEKLFF
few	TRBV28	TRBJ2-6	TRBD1	TGTGCCAGCAGTTTAGCGGGACAGGGGAAGTCTGGGGCCAACGTCCTGACTTTC	CASSLAGQGKSGANVLTF
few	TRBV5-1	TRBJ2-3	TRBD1	TGCGCCAGCAGCCCTGGACAGGGAATAAGCACAGATACGCAGTATTTT	CASSPGQGISTDTQYF
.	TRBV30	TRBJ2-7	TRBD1	TGTGTCGTCTCCCGGGACAGGGGACGCGAGCAGTACTTC	CVVSRDRGREQYF
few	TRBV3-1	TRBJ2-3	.	TGTGCCAGCACCTCAGGGGCACCCGTTACGCAGTATTTT	CASTSGAPVTQYF
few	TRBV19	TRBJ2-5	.	TGTGCCAGTAAACAGGGCCCCCAAGAGACCCAGTACTTC	CASKQGPQETQYF
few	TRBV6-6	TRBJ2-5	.	TGTGCCAGCAGTGCCTCTGAGACCCAGTACTTC	CASSASETQYF
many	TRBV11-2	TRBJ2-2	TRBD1	TGTGCCAGCAGCTTAGTTAGTGTTGCGACAGGGGGCCTGCTGAACACCGGGGAGCTGTTTTTT	CASSLVSVATGGLLNTGELFF
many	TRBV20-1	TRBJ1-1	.	TGCAGTGCTAGAGACAGGGTATCCCTTCGAGCTTTCTTT	CSARDRVSLRAFF
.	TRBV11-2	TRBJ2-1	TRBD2	TGTGCCAGCAGCTTAGTGCCCAGCGGGAAGACTAATCAGTTCTTC	CASSLVPSGKTNQFF
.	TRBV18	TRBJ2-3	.	TGTGCCAGCTCACCCTCTGAGGGAGGACGGGATACGCAGTATTTT	CASSPSEGGRDTQYF